The clone carrying this T cell receptor (beta chain) was picked up a small number of times. Its antigen is not identified. The sample belongs to a study of cytomegalovirus exposure and HLA in healthy donors. Study observations and caveats: Cytomegalovirus-associated status was assigned to about 150 TCR beta chains.

This PCR relied on a set of 60 Vbeta primers and 13 Jbeta primers. TCRdb's copy holds only in-frame clones and misses some; the assay was immunoSEQ multiplex PCR. The table lists about 190,000 clones, over 70% of them singletons. Germline V gene sequence: CDR1 SGHTA, CDR2 FQGNSA. V lost 0 bases and J lost 10, with 18 bases in between. This CDR3 is built from 15 residues. The receptor comes from a man aged 40-49 years in good health and CMV-seropositive. The sequencing input was PBMCs. The genes are TRBV7-2 and TRBJ1-2; D may be TRBD1 (5 bases). CDR3 nucleotide sequence: TGTGCCAGCAGCTTAGCGGGTGCAGGGTCGAAGGACTACACCTTC. Its translation is CASSLAGAGSKDYTF.